A selection of T cell receptor beta chains follows, all from one sample in a study of regulatory T cells in long-lasting Graves disease. TCRdb reprocessed the multiplex PCR reads with MiXCR, giving one entry per CDR3 protein. The table has 350,000 to 500,000 distinct CDR3 sequences, 20% to 25% seen once. The starting material was peripheral blood mononuclear cells (PBMCs), obtained when the disease was refractory, from a patient treated with antithyroid drugs. The receptor source for this set is a female donor with Graves disease. Each CDR3 is given with its conserved first and last residue. D genes are given only for firm matches. A clone size is listed for some rows: how often the clone was seen (once, few, many), or a class if it is expanded.

J gene | D gene | clone size | V gene | CDR3 DNA | CDR3 protein
TRBJ2-3 | TRBD2 | few | TRBV6-1 | TGTGCCAGCAGTGGACTAGCGGGAGGAGGAGGTAGCACAGATACGCAGTATTTT | CASSGLAGGGGSTDTQYF
TRBJ1-5 | . | . | TRBV20-1 | TGCAGTGCTACCGGGGCAGATCGGAATCAGCCCCAGCATTTT | CSATGADRNQPQHF
TRBJ2-6 | . | . | TRBV28 | TGTGCCAGCAAACCTGAGGTAGACTCTGGGGCCAACGTCCTGACTTTC | CASKPEVDSGANVLTF
TRBJ2-7 | . | few | TRBV7-9 | TGTGCCAGCAGCTTAGTCTTGCGGGACTCAACCTACGAGCAGTACTTC | CASSLVLRDSTYEQYF
TRBJ2-7 | TRBD2 | few | TRBV6-5 | TGTGCCAGCAGTTACTCGGGGACTAGCGGGATCAACGAGCAGTACTTC | CASSYSGTSGINEQYF
TRBJ2-7 | TRBD2 | many | TRBV7-8 | TGTGCCAGCAGCTCCACCGGGACTAGCTACGAGCAGTACTTC | CASSSTGTSYEQYF
TRBJ2-7 | . | once | TRBV9 | TGTGCCAGCAGCGTACCTCTGGGTTGCGCGCAGTACTTC | CASSVPLGCAQYF
TRBJ2-7 | . | many | TRBV11-2 | TGTGCCAGCAGCTTAACTTCGCGGGGCTACGAGCAGTACTTC | CASSLTSRGYEQYF
TRBJ2-2 | . | few | TRBV3-1 | TGTGCCAGCAGCCCCCGGACAACTAAGAACACCGGGGAGCTGTTTTTT | CASSPRTTKNTGELFF
TRBJ1-2 | . | many | TRBV28 | TGTGCCGTTTTAGGGGAAAGTGGCTATGGCTACACCTTC | CAVLGESGYGYTF
TRBJ1-1 | . | few | TRBV3-1 | TGTGCCAGCAGCCAAGATCCCGCAGGGGACACTGAAGCTTTCTTT | CASSQDPAGDTEAFF
TRBJ2-6 | . | many | TRBV5-6 | TGTGCCAGCAGCAGTGGCGGGGACTCTGGGGCCAACGTCCTGACTTTC | CASSSGGDSGANVLTF
TRBJ2-1 | . | once | TRBV11-2 | TGTGCCAGCAGCTTATATGGAAGCTCCTACAATGAGCAGTTCTTC | CASSLYGSSYNEQFF
TRBJ2-2 | . | many | TRBV27 | TGTGCCAGCAGTTTATCTAGTAGCGGGGAGCTGTTTTTT | CASSLSSSGELFF
TRBJ2-2 | . | many | TRBV24-1 | TGTGCCACCAGTGAGCCCGGGACTTCAAACACCGGGGAGCTGTTTTTT | CATSEPGTSNTGELFF
TRBJ1-6 | TRBD1 | many | TRBV6-9 | TGTGCCAGCAGTTACGGACAGGGTTGGGATTCACCCCTCCACTTT | CASSYGQGWDSPLHF
TRBJ2-2 | TRBD2 | few | TRBV7-9 | TGTGCCAGCAGCTCTCCCACTAGCGGGGTAAACACCGGGGAGCTGTTTTTT | CASSSPTSGVNTGELFF
TRBJ1-1 | . | many | TRBV12-3/TRBV12-4 | TGTGCCAGCAGACTGGCTTACACTGAAGCTTTCTTT | CASRLAYTEAFF
TRBJ1-5 | . | many | TRBV12-3/TRBV12-4 | TGTGCCAGCAGTTTCGGTCGGGGGGGGAGCTTGAGCAATCAGCCCCAGCATTTT | CASSFGRGGSLSNQPQHF
TRBJ1-4 | TRBD1 | many | TRBV5-1 | TGCGCCAGCAGCCCCGGGACAGTAAGACCTCAAAAACTGTTTTTT | CASSPGTVRPQKLFF
TRBJ2-7 | . | few | TRBV9 | TGTGCCAGCAGCGTAGGTCCCGCGGGTGGGGAGCAGTACTTC | CASSVGPAGGEQYF
TRBJ2-4 | TRBD2 | many | TRBV5-1 | TGCGCCAGCAGCTTGGTCCCCAGCGGGAGAGGCAAAAACATTCAGTACTTC | CASSLVPSGRGKNIQYF
TRBJ2-7 | TRBD2 | . | TRBV11-2 | TGTGCCAGCAGCTACGGACTAGCGGGAGGTCATAGTAGCTACGAGCAGTACTTC | CASSYGLAGGHSSYEQYF
TRBJ2-5 | . | . | TRBV10-3 | TGTGCCATCAGTTTCTCCCGACAGGAAGAGACCCAGTACTTC | CAISFSRQEETQYF
TRBJ2-2 | TRBD1 | many | TRBV11-2 | TGTGCCAGCAGCGGACAGGGATTACTCGCCGGGGAGCTGTTTTTT | CASSGQGLLAGELFF
TRBJ2-5 | TRBD1 | many | TRBV7-2 | TGTGCCAGCAGCGTTACAGGGGGCAGTGAGACCCAGTACTTC | CASSVTGGSETQYF
TRBJ2-3 | . | once | TRBV12-3/TRBV12-4 | TGTGCCAGCAGGTCACGGGGTCTCCCAAGGGATACGCAGTATTTT | CASRSRGLPRDTQYF
TRBJ2-3 | . | . | TRBV3-1 | TGTGCCAGCAGCCCGCTAGCACACACAGATACGCAGTATTTT | CASSPLAHTDTQYF
TRBJ1-1 | . | . | TRBV11-3 | TGTGCCAGCAGCTCGGGGGACACTGAAGCTCTCTTT | CASSSGDTEALF
TRBJ2-2 | TRBD2 | . | TRBV6-4 | TGTGCCAGCAGTGGCGGCTCCTCCGGGACTAAGAACACCGGGGAGCTGTTTTTT | CASSGGSSGTKNTGELFF
TRBJ2-5 | TRBD2 | many | TRBV3-1 | TGTGCCAGCAGCCTGTTAGCGGGAGAAGTAGAGACCCAGTACTTC | CASSLLAGEVETQYF
TRBJ1-1 | . | many | TRBV12-3/TRBV12-4 | TGTGCCAGCATTTCGGACAGATTGAACACTGAAGCTTTCTTT | CASISDRLNTEAFF
TRBJ2-7 | . | . | TRBV11-3 | TGTGCCAGCAGCTTAGATGGGTCCATTCACAGCTTAAGTATGAGCTACGAGCAGTACTTC | CASSLDGSIHSLSMSYEQYF
TRBJ2-7 | TRBD1 | many | TRBV28 | TGTGCCAGCAGTTGGACAGGGGGATCCTACGAGCAGTACTTC | CASSWTGGSYEQYF
TRBJ1-5 | . | . | TRBV20-1 | TGCAGTGTCGAGCCTGGCGGAGGGGGGGACCGGAATCAGCCCCAGCATTTT | CSVEPGGGGDRNQPQHF
TRBJ1-4 | . | . | TRBV5-1 | TGCGCCAGCAGGATCGGAGGGGTTGCAACTAATGAAAAACTGTTTTTT | CASRIGGVATNEKLFF
TRBJ2-1 | . | . | TRBV28 | TGTGCCAGCAGTGACCCGGGATCCCCTGCCTACAATGAGCAGTTCTTC | CASSDPGSPAYNEQFF
TRBJ2-2 | . | . | TRBV2 | TGTGCCAGCATCCCTAGAGGCGGCGGGGAGCTGTTTTTT | CASIPRGGGELFF
TRBJ1-3 | . | few | TRBV2 | TGTGCCAGCAGTGAAGCCCAGGCCGACTCTGGAAACACCATATATTTT | CASSEAQADSGNTIYF
TRBJ1-5 | . | many | TRBV28 | TGTGCCAGCAGTTTAGGTCTAGGGAATCAGCCCCAGCATTTT | CASSLGLGNQPQHF
TRBJ2-1 | TRBD1 | . | TRBV7-9 | TGTGCCAGCAGCTTAGAATTTCGTATGGACAGGGAGAACAATGAGCAGTTCTTC | CASSLEFRMDRENNEQFF
TRBJ2-2 | . | many | TRBV7-8 | TGTGCCAGCAGCTTAAACAGGGTGAACACCGGGGAGCTGTTTTTT | CASSLNRVNTGELFF
TRBJ1-1 | . | few | TRBV3-1 | TGTGCCAGCAGCCAAGATCTCCGGGCCTTGCCTGAAGCTTTCTTT | CASSQDLRALPEAFF
TRBJ2-7 | TRBD1 | . | TRBV3-1 | TGTGCCAGCAGCCAGCAGGGGGCGAAGTACGAGCAGTACTTC | CASSQQGAKYEQYF
TRBJ2-3 | TRBD2 | . | TRBV20-1 | TGCAGTGCTAGACGGGAGGGCACAGATACGCAGTATTTT | CSARREGTDTQYF
TRBJ1-5 | . | . | TRBV20-1 | TGCAGTGCTAGAGAAGGACTTCAGCCCCAGCATTTT | CSAREGLQPQHF
TRBJ2-2 | TRBD2 | many | TRBV11-3 | TGTGCCAGCAGCTTAACGTTGGTTCTAGCGGGACCGAACACCGGGGAGCTGTTTTTT | CASSLTLVLAGPNTGELFF
TRBJ2-7 | TRBD2 | many | TRBV28 | TGTGCCAGCAGTCTAACCCATGGACTAGAAGGATGGGAGCAGTACTTC | CASSLTHGLEGWEQYF
TRBJ1-2 | TRBD1 | many | TRBV28 | TGTGCCAGCAGTTTCGGGACAGATTTTAACTATGGCTACACCTTC | CASSFGTDFNYGYTF
TRBJ2-7 | TRBD2 | many | TRBV10-2 | TGCGCCAGCACCGAGACCCTTCTAGCGGGTAGCGAGCAGTACTTC | CASTETLLAGSEQYF